The 6 T cell receptor beta chains below were found in one sample sequenced in a study of memory CD4+ T cells and cytomegalovirus serostatus. Profiling relied on immunoSEQ multiplex PCR, and the TCRdb table lists in-frame clones only, not all of them. The sample includes some 57,000 clones, around 79% of them seen just once. Single viable CD3+CD4+CD8-CD45RO+ cells were sorted as the memory CD4+ T cells. The sequenced material came from memory CD4+ T cells from blood. The source is an adult in good health and CMV-seronegative.

A single count supports this clone. The genes are TRBV5-1 and TRBJ1-2; D call uncertain. The CDR3 sequence is 15 residues long. V was trimmed by 4 bases and J by 4 bases, leaving 17 bases between them. Germline V gene sequence: CDR1 SGHRS, CDR2 YFSETQ. In DNA form, the CDR3 reads TGCGCCAGCAGCGAGGGTCCGGGCGTATCCTATGGCTACACCTTC. It is translated as CASSEGPGVSYGYTF.

This sequence joins TRBV5-6 and TRBJ2-3; the match to TRBD2 covers 11 bases. Per the germline V gene, CDR1 is SGHDT and CDR2 is YYEEEE. The CDR3 covers 15 residues. J gave up 4 bases and V 1 base, and 2 bases lay outside the gene matches. CDR3 bases: TGTGCCAGCAGCTTGACTAGCGGGAGATCAGATACGCAGTATTTT. Residues: CASSLTSGRSDTQYF.

This chain joins TRBV4-2 and TRBJ2-7; weak D call: TRBD2 (7 bases). V lost 0 bases, J lost 4 bases, and 16 bases lay in between. The CDR3 is 16 amino acids. Germline values: CDR1 LGHNA, CDR2 YNFKEQ. In DNA, the CDR3 is TGTGCCAGCAGCCAAGACGGAGGGGGGGGAGCTTACGAGCAGTACTTC. Its translation is CASSQDGGGGAYEQYF.

V usage is TRBV5-4 and J usage is TRBJ2-3, with 10 nucleotides matching TRBD2. The ends lost 4 bases at V and 6 bases at J; junction bases unmatched: 11. The germline CDR1 and CDR2 sequences are SGHNT and YYREEE (reference sequence). The CDR3 loop spans 16 amino acids. The CDR3 DNA sequence: TGTGCCAGCAGCGTTTCGCCTAGCGGGGGAGGGGATACGCAGTATTTT. Amino acids: CASSVSPSGGGDTQYF.

The V gene is TRBV28, the J gene TRBJ1-1, with 7 bases aligning to TRBD1. The germline V gene encodes CDR1 MDHEN and CDR2 SYDVKM. The CDR3 extends over 15 amino acids. After removal of 6 bases from V and 0 bases from J, the junction contained 7 bases not matched to a gene. CDR3 region: CASRAQGTMNTEAFF. Written as DNA, the CDR3 is TGTGCCAGCAGGGCACAGGGGACCATGAACACTGAAGCTTTCTTT.

The CDR3 DNA reads as TGTGCCAGCAGTGAAAGGCACACCAATCAGCCCCAGCATTTT. Its translation is CASSERHTNQPQHF. This chain uses TRBV2 with TRBJ1-5; D not resolved. The CDR3 has 14 amino acids. V lost 2 bases, J lost 3 bases, and 8 bases lay in between. Germline V gene sequence: CDR1 SNHLY, CDR2 FYNNEI.